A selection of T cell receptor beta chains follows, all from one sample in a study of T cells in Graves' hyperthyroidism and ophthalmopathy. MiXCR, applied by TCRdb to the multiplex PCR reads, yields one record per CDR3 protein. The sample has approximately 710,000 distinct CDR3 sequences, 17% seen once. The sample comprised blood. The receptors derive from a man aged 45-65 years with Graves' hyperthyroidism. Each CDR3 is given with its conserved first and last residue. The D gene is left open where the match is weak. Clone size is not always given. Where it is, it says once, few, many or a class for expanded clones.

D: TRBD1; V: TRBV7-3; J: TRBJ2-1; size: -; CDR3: CASSSDRGTINEQFF; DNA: TGTGCCAGCAGTTCCGACAGGGGAACTATCAATGAGCAGTTCTTC
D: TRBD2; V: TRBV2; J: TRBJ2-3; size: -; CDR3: CASKREVGTDTQYF; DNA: TGTGCCAGCAAACGGGAGGTCGGCACAGATACGCAGTATTTT
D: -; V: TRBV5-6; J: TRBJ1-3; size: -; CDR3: CASSFDRPYSGNTIYF; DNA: TGTGCCAGCAGCTTCGACAGGCCGTACTCTGGAAACACCATATATTTT
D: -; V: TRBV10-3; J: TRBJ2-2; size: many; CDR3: CAITETGELFF; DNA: TGTGCCATCACGGAGACCGGGGAGCTGTTTTTT
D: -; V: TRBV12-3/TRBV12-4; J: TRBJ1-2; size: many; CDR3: CASSRGGSYGYTF; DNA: TGTGCCAGCAGCCGCGGGGGTAGCTATGGCTACACCTTC
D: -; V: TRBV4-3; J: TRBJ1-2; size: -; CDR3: CASSQEEGETQKNTNYGYTF; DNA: TGCGCCAGCAGCCAAGAAGAGGGGGAAACACAAAAAAATACTAACTATGGCTACACCTTC
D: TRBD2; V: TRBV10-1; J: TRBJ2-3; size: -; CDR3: CASRSGLAGADTQYF; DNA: TGCGCCAGCAGATCAGGACTAGCGGGAGCAGATACGCAGTATTTT
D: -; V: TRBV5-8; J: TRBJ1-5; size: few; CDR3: CASTPMGISNQPQHF; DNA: TGTGCCAGCACTCCGATGGGGATTAGCAATCAGCCCCAGCATTTT
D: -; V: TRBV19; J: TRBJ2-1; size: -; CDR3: CASSPDSLNNEQFF; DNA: TGTGCCAGTAGTCCGGACAGCCTAAACAATGAGCAGTTCTTC
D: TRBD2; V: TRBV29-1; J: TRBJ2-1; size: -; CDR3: CSVDGTSVYNEQFF; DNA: TGCAGCGTTGACGGGACTAGCGTCTACAATGAGCAGTTCTTC
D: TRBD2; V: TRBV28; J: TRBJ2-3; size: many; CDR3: CASSLLGSGRAVFEADTQYF; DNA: TGTGCCAGCAGTTTATTGGGTAGCGGGAGGGCCGTTTTTGAGGCAGATACGCAGTATTTT
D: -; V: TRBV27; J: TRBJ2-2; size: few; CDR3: CASKPVGGDTGELFF; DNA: TGTGCCAGCAAGCCGGTAGGGGGAGACACTGGGGAGCTGTTTTTT
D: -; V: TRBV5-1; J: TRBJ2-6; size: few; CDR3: CASSSGPTTGANVLTF; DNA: TGCGCCAGCAGCTCGGGTCCTACCACTGGGGCCAACGTCCTGACTTTC
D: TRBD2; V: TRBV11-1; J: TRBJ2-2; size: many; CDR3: CASSFVPAGGPGTGELFF; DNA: TGTGCCAGCAGCTTCGTTCCAGCGGGAGGGCCGGGCACCGGGGAGCTGTTTTTT
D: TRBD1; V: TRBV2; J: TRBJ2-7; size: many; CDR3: CASSWGQSNYEQYF; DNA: TGTGCCAGCAGCTGGGGACAGTCTAACTACGAGCAGTACTTC
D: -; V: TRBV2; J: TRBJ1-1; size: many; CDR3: CASSKETGSTEAFF; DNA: TGTGCCAGCAGTAAAGAAACAGGGAGCACTGAAGCTTTCTTT
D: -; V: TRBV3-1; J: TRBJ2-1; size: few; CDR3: CASSHTEISRTYNEQFF; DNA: TGTGCCAGCAGCCACACGGAAATTTCAAGGACTTACAATGAGCAGTTCTTC
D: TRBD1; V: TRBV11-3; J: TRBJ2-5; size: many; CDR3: CASSPRQGSWETQYF; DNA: TGTGCCAGCAGCCCACGACAGGGGTCATGGGAGACCCAGTACTTC
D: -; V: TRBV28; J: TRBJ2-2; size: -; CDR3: CASSGLMAGELFF; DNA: TGTGCCAGCAGTGGCCTCATGGCCGGGGAGCTGTTTTTT
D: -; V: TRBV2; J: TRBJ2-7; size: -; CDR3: CASSAGTSSYEQYF; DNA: TGTGCCAGCAGTGCAGGGACAAGCTCCTACGAGCAGTACTTC
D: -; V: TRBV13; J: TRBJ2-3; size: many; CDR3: CASTPREYRMNTQYF; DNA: TGTGCCAGCACCCCCAGGGAGTATCGGATGAATACGCAGTATTTT
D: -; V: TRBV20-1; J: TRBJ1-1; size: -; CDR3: CSARDFPGGEAFF; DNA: TGCAGTGCTAGAGATTTTCCTGGTGGTGAAGCTTTCTTT
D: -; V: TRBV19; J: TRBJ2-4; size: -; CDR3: CASMLIGGAKNIQYF; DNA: TGTGCCAGTATGCTCATCGGGGGAGCCAAAAACATTCAGTACTTC
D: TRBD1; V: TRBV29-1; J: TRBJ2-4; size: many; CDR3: CSVEEGTGINIQYF; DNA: TGCAGCGTTGAAGAGGGGACAGGGATCAACATTCAGTACTTC
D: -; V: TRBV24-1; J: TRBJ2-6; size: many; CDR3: CATSGGSGANVLTF; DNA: TGTGCCACCTCCGGCGGTTCTGGGGCCAACGTCCTGACTTTC
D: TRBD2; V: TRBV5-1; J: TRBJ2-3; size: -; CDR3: CASSFIAGGTTDTQYF; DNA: TGCGCCAGCAGCTTTATAGCGGGAGGGACCACAGATACGCAGTATTTT
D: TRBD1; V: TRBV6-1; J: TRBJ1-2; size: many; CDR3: CATRGPSPGQGNYGYTF; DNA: TGTGCCACCCGCGGCCCTTCTCCGGGACAGGGGAACTATGGCTACACCTTC
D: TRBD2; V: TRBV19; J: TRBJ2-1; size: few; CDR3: CASSQTLTSGEYNEQFF; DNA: TGTGCCAGTAGCCAAACCCTGACTAGCGGGGAATACAATGAGCAGTTCTTC
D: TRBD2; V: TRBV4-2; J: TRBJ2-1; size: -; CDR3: CASSQDLAGENEQFF; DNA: TGTGCCAGCAGCCAAGATTTAGCGGGAGAAAATGAGCAGTTCTTC